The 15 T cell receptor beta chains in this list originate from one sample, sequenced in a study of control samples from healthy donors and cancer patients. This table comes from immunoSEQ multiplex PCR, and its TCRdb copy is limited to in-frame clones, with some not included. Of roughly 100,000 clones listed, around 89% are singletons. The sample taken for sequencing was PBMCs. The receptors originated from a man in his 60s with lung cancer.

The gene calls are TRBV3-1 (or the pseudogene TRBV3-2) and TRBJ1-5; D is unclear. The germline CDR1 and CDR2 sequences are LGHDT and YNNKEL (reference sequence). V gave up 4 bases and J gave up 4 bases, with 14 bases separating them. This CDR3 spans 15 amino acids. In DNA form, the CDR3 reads TGTGCCAGCAGCCCGACCCTTACGGAGAATCAGCCCCAGCATTTT. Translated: CASSPTLTENQPQHF.

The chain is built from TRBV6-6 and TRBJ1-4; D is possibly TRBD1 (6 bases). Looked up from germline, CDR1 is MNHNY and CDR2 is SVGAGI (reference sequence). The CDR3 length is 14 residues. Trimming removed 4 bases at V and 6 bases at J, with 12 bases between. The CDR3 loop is CASSLDSRDEKLFF. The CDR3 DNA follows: TGTGCCAGCAGTTTGGACAGCAGAGATGAAAAACTGTTTTTT.

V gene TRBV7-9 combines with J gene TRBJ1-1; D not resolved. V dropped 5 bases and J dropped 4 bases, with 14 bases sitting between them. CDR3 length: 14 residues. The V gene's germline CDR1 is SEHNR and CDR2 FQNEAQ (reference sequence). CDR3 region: CASSPDFMGTEAFF. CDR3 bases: TGTGCCAGCAGCCCGGACTTCATGGGCACTGAAGCTTTCTTT. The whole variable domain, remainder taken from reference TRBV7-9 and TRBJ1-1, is DTGVSQNPRHKITKRGQNVTFRCDPISEHNRLYWYRQTLGQGPEFLTYFQNEAQLEKSRLLSDRFSAERPKGSFSTLEIQRTEQGDSAMYLCASSPDFMGTEAFFGQGTRLTVV.

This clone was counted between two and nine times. The CDR3 sequence is CASSYGGKNTEAFF. The CDR3 nucleotides are TGTGCCAGCAGCTACGGGGGGAAGAACACTGAAGCTTTCTTT. This chain joins TRBV6-5 and TRBJ1-1; TRBD1 is a possible D gene (5 bases). Trimming took 6 bases from V and 1 from J, leaving 12 bases between them. CDR3 length equals 14 residues. Germline V lookup: CDR1 MNHEY, CDR2 SVGAGI.

The CDR3 DNA is TGTGCCAGCAGTTTTTTAAGGGGGAGCGCTGAAGCTTTCTTT. As protein: CASSFLRGSAEAFF. The chain recombines TRBV6-5 with TRBJ1-1, with D possibly matching TRBD1 (6 bases). V lost 4 bases to trimming and J lost 6 bases, with 15 bases between them. The CDR3 has 14 residues. CDR1 is MNHEY, CDR2 SVGAGI, per germline.

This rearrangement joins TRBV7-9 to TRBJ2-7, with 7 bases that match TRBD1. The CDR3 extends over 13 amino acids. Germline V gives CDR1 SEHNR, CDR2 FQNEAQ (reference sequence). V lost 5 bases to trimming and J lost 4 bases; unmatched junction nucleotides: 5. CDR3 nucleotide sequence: TGTGCCAGCAGCCTCGGGACAGTTTACGAGCAGTACGTC. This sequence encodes CASSLGTVYEQYV.

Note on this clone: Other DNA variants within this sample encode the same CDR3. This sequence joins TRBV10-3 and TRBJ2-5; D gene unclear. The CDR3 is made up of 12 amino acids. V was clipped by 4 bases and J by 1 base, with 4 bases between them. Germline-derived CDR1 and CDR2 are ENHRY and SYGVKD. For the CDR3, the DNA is TGTGCCATCAGTGGGGGCCAAGAGACCCAGTACTTC. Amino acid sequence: CAISGGQETQYF.

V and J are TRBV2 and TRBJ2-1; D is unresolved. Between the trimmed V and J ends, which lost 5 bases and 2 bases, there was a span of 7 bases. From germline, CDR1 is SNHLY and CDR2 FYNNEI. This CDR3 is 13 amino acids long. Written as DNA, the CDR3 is TGTGCCAGCAGTTCAGAGGCCTACAATGAGCAGTTCTTC. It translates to CASSSEAYNEQFF.

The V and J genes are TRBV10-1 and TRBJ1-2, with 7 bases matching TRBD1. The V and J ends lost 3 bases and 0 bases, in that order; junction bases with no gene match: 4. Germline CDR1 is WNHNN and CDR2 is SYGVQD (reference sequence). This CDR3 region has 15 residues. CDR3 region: CASSDSGTANYGYTF. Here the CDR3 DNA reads TGCGCCAGCAGTGACTCCGGGACAGCTAACTATGGCTACACCTTC.

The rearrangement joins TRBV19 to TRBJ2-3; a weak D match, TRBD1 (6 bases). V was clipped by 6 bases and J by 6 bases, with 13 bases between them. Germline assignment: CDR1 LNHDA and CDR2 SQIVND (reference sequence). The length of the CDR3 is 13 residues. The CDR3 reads CASRQGPWDTQYF. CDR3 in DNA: TGTGCCAGTAGGCAGGGGCCGTGGGATACGCAGTATTTT.

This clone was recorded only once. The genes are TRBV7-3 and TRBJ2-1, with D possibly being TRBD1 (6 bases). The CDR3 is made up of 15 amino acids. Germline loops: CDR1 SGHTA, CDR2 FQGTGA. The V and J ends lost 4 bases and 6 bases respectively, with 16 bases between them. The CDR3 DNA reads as TGTGCCAGCAGCTCCAGGCCACAGGGCGCCAATGAGCAGTTCTTC. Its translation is CASSSRPQGANEQFF. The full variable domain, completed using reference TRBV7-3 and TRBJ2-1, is GAGVSQTPSNKVTEKGKYVELRCDPISGHTALYWYRQSLGQGPEFLIYFQGTGAADDSGLPNDRFFAVRPEGSVSTLKIQRTERGDSAVYLCASSSRPQGANEQFFGPGTRLTVL.

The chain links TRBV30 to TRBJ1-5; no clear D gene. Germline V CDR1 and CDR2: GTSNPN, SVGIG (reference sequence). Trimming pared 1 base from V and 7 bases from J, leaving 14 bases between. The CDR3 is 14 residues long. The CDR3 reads CAWSDSISSQPQHF. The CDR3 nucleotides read TGTGCCTGGAGTGATAGTATCAGCTCCCAGCCCCAGCATTTT.

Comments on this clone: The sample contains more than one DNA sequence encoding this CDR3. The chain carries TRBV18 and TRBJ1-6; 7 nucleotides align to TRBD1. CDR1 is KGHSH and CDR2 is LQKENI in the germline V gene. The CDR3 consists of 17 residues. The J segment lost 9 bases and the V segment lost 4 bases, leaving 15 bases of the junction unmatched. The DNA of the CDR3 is TGTGCCAGCTCACTGTCCTCATTGGGGACAGCGGCTTCACCCCTCCACTTT. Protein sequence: CASSLSSLGTAASPLHF.

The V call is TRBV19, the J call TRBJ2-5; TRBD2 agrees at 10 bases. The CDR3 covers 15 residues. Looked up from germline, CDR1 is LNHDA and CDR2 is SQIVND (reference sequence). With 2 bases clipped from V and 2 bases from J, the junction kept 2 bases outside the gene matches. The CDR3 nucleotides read TGTGCCAGTAGTATAAAAGCGGGGGGGCAAGAGACCCAGTACTTC. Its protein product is CASSIKAGGQETQYF.

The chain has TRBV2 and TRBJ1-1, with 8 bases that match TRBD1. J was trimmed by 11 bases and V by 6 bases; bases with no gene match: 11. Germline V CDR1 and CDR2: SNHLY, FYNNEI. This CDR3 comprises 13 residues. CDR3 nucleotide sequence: TGTGCCAGCAGGCAAAGTACAGGGGGAATGGCTTTCTTT. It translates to CASRQSTGGMAFF.